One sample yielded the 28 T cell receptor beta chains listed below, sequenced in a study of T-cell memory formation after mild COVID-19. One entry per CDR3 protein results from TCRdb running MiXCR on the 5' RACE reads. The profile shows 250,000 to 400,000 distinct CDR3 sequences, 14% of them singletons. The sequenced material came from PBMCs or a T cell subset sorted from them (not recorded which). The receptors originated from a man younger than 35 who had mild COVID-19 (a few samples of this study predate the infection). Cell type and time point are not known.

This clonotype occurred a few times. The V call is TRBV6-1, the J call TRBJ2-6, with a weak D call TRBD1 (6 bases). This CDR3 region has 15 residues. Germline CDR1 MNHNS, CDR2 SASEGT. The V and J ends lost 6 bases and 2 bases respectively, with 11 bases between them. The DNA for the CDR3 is TGTGCCAGCAGGACAGGACCTCCTGGGGCCAACGTCCTGACTTTC. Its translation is CASRTGPPGANVLTF.

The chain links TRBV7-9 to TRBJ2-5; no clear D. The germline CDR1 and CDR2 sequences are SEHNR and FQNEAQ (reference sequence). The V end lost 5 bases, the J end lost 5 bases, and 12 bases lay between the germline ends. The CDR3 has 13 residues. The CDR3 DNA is TGTGCCAGCAGCCCGGACCAAGGGGAGACCCAGTACTTC. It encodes CASSPDQGETQYF.

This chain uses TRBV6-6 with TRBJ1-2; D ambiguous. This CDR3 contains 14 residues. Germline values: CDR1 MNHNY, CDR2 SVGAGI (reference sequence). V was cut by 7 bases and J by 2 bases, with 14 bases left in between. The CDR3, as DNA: TGTGCCAGCACAACTAGACGGACGAACTATGGCTACACCTTC. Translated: CASTTRRTNYGYTF.

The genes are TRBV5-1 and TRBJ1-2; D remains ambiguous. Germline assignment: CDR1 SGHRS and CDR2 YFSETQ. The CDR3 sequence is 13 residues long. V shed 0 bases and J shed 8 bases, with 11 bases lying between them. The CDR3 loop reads CASSLGSKGGYTF. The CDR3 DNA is TGCGCCAGCAGCTTGGGGTCAAAGGGCGGCTACACCTTC.

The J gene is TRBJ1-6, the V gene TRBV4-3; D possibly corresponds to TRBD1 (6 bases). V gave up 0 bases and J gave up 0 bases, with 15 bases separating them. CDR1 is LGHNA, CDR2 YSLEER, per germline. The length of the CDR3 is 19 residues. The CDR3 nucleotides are TGCGCCAGCAGCCAAGATTTTGACAGGTCAAGCTCCTATAATTCACCCCTCCACTTT. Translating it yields CASSQDFDRSSSYNSPLHF.

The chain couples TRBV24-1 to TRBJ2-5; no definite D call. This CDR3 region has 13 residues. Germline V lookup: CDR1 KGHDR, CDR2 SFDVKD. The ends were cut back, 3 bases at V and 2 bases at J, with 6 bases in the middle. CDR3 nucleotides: TGTGCCACCAGTGATGGCAGACAAGAGACCCAGTACTTC. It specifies CATSDGRQETQYF.

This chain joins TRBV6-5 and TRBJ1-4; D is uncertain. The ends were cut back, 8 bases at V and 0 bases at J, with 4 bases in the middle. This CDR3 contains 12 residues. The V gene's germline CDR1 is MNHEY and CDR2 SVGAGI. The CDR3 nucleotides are TGTGCCAGCGGCCCAACTAATGAAAAACTGTTTTTT. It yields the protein CASGPTNEKLFF.

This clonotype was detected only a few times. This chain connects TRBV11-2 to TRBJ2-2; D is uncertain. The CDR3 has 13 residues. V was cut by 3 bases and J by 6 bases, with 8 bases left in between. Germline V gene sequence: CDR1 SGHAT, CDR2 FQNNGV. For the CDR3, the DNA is TGTGCCAGCAGCTTGAGTGAGGCCGGGGAGCTGTTTTTT. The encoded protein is CASSLSEAGELFF.

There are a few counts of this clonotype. DNA for the CDR3: TGTGCCAGCAGTATAGACACGAACACTGAAGCTTTCTTT. The encoded protein is CASSIDTNTEAFF. The rearrangement uses TRBV2 and TRBJ1-1; D is ambiguous. The germline V gene has CDR1 SNHLY and CDR2 FYNNEI. V lost 5 bases and J 1 base, leaving 8 bases between the germline ends. The CDR3 has 13 residues.

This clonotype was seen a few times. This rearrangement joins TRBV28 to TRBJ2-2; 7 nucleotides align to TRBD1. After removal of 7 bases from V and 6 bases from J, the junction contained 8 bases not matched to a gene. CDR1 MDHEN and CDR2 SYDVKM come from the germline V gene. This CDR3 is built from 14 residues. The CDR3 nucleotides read TGTGCCAGCACCCGGACAGGATGGTCCGGGGAGCTGTTTTTT. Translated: CASTRTGWSGELFF.

CDR3: CASQAGDTAGANVLTF. In DNA form, the CDR3 reads TGTGCCAGCCAGGCGGGCGATACTGCTGGGGCCAACGTCCTGACTTTC. V and J are TRBV28 and TRBJ2-6; a possible D gene is TRBD2 (5 bases). Germline V gives CDR1 MDHEN, CDR2 SYDVKM. This CDR3 contains 16 residues. V was shortened by 8 bases and J by 2 bases, with 16 bases between the two germline ends.

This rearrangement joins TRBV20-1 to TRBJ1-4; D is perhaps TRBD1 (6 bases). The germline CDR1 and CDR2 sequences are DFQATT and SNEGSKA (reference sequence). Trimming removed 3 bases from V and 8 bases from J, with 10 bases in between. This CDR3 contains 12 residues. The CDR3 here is CSARGGQEKLFF. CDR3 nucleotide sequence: TGCAGTGCTAGGGGGGGGCAGGAAAAACTGTTTTTT.

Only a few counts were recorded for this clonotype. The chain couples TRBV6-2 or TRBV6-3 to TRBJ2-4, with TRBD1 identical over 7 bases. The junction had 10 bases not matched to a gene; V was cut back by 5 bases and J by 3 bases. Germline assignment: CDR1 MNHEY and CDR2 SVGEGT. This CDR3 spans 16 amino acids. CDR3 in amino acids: CASSPVDRVVKNIQYF. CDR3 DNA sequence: TGTGCCAGCAGTCCCGTAGACAGGGTGGTCAAAAACATTCAGTACTTC.

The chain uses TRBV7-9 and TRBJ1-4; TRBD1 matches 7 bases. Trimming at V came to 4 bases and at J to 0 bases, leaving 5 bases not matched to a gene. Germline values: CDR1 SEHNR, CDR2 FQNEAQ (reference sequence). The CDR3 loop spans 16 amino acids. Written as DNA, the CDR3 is TGTGCCAGCAGCTCGGGACAGTCCGCAACTAATGAAAAACTGTTTTTT. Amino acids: CASSSGQSATNEKLFF. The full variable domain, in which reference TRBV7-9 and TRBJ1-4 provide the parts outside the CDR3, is DTGVSQNPRHKITKRGQNVTFRCDPISEHNRLYWYRQTLGQGPEFLTYFQNEAQLEKSRLLSDRFSAERPKGSFSTLEIQRTEQGDSAMYLCASSSGQSATNEKLFFGSGTQLSVL.

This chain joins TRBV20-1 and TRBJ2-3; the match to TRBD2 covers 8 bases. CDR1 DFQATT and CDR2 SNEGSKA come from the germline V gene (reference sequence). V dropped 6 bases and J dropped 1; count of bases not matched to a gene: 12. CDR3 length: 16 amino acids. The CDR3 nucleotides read TGCAGTGCCACGGGGGGGCAGATTTCAGGCACAGATACGCAGTATTTT. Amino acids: CSATGGQISGTDTQYF.

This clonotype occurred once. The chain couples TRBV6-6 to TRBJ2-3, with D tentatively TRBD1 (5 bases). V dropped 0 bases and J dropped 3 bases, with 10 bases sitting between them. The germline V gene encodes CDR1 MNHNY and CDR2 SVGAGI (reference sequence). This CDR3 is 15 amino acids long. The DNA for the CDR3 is TGTGCCAGCAGTTACTCGCCAGGGTCTACAGATACGCAGTATTTT. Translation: CASSYSPGSTDTQYF.

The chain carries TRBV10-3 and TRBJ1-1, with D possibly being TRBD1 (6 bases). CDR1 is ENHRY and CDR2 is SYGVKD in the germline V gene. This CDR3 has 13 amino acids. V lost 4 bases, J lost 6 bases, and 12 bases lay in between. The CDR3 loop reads CAISAGEDAEAFF. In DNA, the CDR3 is TGTGCCATCAGTGCAGGGGAGGACGCTGAAGCTTTCTTT.

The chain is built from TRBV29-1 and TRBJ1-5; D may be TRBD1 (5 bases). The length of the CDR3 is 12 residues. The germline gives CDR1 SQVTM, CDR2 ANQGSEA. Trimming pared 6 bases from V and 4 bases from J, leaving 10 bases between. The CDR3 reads CSVGTENQPQHF. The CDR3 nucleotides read TGCAGCGTAGGGACGGAGAATCAGCCCCAGCATTTT. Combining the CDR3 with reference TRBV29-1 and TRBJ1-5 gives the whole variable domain SAVISQKPSRDICQRGTSLTIQCQVDSQVTMMFWYRQQPGQSLTLIATANQGSEATYESGFVIDKFPISRPNLTFSTLTVSNMSPEDSSIYLCSVGTENQPQHFGDGTRLSIL.

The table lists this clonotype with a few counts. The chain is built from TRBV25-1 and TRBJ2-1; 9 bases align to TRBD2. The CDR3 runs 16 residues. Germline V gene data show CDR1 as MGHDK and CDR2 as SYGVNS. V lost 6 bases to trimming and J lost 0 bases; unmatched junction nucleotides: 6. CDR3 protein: CASSPHSGSSYNEQFF. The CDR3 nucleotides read TGTGCCAGCAGCCCCCATAGCGGGAGCTCCTACAATGAGCAGTTCTTC.

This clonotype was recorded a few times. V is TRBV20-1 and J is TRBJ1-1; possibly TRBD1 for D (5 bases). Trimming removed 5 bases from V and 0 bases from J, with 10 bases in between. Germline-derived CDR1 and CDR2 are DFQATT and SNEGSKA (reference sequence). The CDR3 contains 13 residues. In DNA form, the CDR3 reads TGCAGTGCTGGCAGGGCAATGAACACTGAAGCTTTCTTT. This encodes CSAGRAMNTEAFF.

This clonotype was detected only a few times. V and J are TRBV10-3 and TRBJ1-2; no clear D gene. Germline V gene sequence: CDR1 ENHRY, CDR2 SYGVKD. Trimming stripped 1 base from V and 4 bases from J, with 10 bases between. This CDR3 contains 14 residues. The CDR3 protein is CAISELREGYGYTF. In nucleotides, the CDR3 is TGTGCCATCAGTGAGTTGAGGGAAGGCTATGGCTACACCTTC.

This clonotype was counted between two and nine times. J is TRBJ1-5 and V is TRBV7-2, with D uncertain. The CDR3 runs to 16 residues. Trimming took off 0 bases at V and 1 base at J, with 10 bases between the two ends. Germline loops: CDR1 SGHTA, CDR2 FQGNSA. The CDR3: CASSLAWELSNQPQHF. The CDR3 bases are TGTGCCAGCAGCTTAGCCTGGGAGCTCAGCAATCAGCCCCAGCATTTT.

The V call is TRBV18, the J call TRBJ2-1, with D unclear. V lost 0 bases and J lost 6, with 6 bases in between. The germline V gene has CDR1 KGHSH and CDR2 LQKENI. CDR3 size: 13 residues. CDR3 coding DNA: TGTGCCAGCTCACCACCGGGTGGCAATGAGCAGTTCTTC. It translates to CASSPPGGNEQFF.

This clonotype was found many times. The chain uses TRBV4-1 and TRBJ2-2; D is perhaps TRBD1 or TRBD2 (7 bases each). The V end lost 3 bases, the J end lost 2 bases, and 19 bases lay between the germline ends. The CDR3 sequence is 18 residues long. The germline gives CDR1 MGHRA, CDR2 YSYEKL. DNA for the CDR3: TGCGCCAGCAGCCAGACCTTGGGCAGGGGGGGAAACACCGGGGAGCTGTTTTTT. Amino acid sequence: CASSQTLGRGGNTGELFF.

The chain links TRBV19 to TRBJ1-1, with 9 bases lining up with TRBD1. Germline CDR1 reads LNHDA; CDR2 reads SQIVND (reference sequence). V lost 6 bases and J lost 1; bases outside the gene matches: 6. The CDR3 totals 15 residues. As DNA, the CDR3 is TGTGCCAGTAGGGCCCGGGACAGGGCGAACACTGAAGCTTTCTTT. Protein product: CASRARDRANTEAFF.

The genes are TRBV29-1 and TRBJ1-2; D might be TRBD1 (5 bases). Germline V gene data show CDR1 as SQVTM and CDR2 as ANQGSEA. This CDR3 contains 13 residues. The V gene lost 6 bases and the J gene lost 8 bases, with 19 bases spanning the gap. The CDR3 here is CSVAGLGGVGYTF. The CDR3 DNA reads TGCAGCGTGGCCGGGCTCGGAGGGGTCGGCTACACCTTC.

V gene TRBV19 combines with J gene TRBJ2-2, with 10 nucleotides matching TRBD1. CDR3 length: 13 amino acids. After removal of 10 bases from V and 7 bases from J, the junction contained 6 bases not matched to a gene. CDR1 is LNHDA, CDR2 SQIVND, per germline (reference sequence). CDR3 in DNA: TGTGCCATTCGGGACAGGGGTTTCGGGGAGCTGTTTTTT. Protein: CAIRDRGFGELFF.

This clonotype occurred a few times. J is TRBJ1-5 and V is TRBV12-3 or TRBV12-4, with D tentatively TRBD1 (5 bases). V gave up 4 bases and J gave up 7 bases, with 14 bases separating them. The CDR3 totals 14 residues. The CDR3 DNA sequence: TGTGCCAGCAGTTCCCCTGGGACGCGGCAGCCCCAGCATTTT. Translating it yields CASSSPGTRQPQHF.